These 25 T cell receptor beta chains were sequenced from one sample in a study of cytomegalovirus exposure and HLA in healthy donors. 60 Vbeta and 13 Jbeta primers were used in PCR. Assay used: immunoSEQ multiplex PCR; TCRdb lists only in-frame clones, some missing. The profile shows approximately 150,000 clones, under 75% of them singletons. The sequencing sample was made of PBMCs. These receptor sequences come from an older woman in good health and CMV-seropositive.

This chain links TRBV5-1 with TRBJ2-5; a possible D gene is TRBD1 (6 bases). Trimming took off 4 bases at V and 5 bases at J, with 12 bases between the two ends. The CDR3 runs to 13 residues. The germline V gene encodes CDR1 SGHRS and CDR2 YFSETQ. Here the CDR3 reads CASSQGGWETQYF. The CDR3 DNA follows: TGCGCCAGCAGCCAAGGGGGTTGGGAGACCCAGTACTTC.

The chain is built from TRBV18 and TRBJ2-7, with 7 bases matching TRBD1. The ends lost 3 bases at V and 3 bases at J; junction bases unmatched: 5. The CDR3 spans 14 residues. Looked up from germline, CDR1 is KGHSH and CDR2 is LQKENI. CDR3 DNA sequence: TGTGCCAGCTCACCGATCGGACAGGACTACGAGCAGTACTTC. This sequence encodes CASSPIGQDYEQYF.

The gene calls are TRBV7-2 and TRBJ1-5; D is possibly TRBD1 (5 bases). The CDR3 has 16 residues. V lost 5 bases and J lost 3, with 17 bases in between. Germline V gene lookup returns CDR1 SGHTA and CDR2 FQGNSA. The CDR3 here is CASSLQGRVNNQPQHF. DNA of the CDR3: TGTGCCAGCAGCCTTCAGGGCAGGGTCAACAATCAGCCCCAGCATTTT.

The chain has TRBV4-3 and TRBJ2-3; 9 nucleotides match TRBD2. The J segment lost 4 bases and the V segment lost 1 base, leaving 6 bases of the junction unmatched. The CDR3 consists of 16 residues. Germline CDR1 LGHNA, CDR2 YSLEER. The DNA for the CDR3 is TGCGCCAGCAGCCAAGCTTGGCGGGAGGGGGCAGATACGCAGTATTTT. It translates to CASSQAWREGADTQYF.

The chain couples TRBV28 to TRBJ1-5; D uncertain. The CDR3 covers 14 residues. Looked up from germline, CDR1 is MDHEN and CDR2 is SYDVKM. Trimming pared 6 bases from V and 0 bases from J, leaving 9 bases between. The CDR3 spells CASRTPNSNQPQHF. CDR3 sequence (DNA): TGTGCCAGCAGGACACCGAATAGCAATCAGCCCCAGCATTTT.

The chain recombines TRBV30 with TRBJ2-5, with 7 bases fitting TRBD2. This CDR3 is built from 14 residues. The germline CDR1 and CDR2 sequences are GTSNPN and SVGIG (reference sequence). Losses at the gene ends were 5 bases for V and 3 bases for J; bases not matched to a gene: 9. CDR3 loop: CAWGKWTSEETQYF. The CDR3 region has the DNA TGTGCCTGGGGAAAGTGGACTAGTGAAGAGACCCAGTACTTC.

The chain recombines TRBV5-6 with TRBJ2-2; 7 positions agree with TRBD2. Germline V gives CDR1 SGHDT, CDR2 YYEEEE. CDR3 length equals 17 residues. V lost 0 bases, J lost 5 bases, and 10 bases stayed unmatched. The CDR3 region is CASSLVHLAVGTGELFF. Written as DNA, the CDR3 is TGTGCCAGCAGCTTGGTTCACCTAGCGGTAGGGACCGGGGAGCTGTTTTTT.

V gene TRBV4-1 combines with J gene TRBJ2-7, with TRBD2 matching over 7 bases. The CDR3 totals 17 residues. J lost 5 bases, V lost 0 bases, and 13 bases had no gene match. CDR1 and CDR2 (germline): MGHRA, YSYEKL. In nucleotides, the CDR3 is TGCGCCAGCAGCCAAGATGGAACAAGACTAGCTGAAAACGAGCAGTACTTC. It specifies CASSQDGTRLAENEQYF.

In its sample, this clone was seen a few times. The chain combines TRBV5-1 with TRBJ1-1; D may be TRBD1 (5 bases). The germline V gene has CDR1 SGHRS and CDR2 YFSETQ. The V end lost 4 bases, the J end lost 2 bases, and 12 bases lay between the germline ends. CDR3 length: 14 amino acids. The CDR3 loop reads CASSTPGGNTEAFF. The CDR3 DNA reads as TGCGCCAGCAGCACCCCGGGGGGTAACACTGAAGCTTTCTTT.

This CDR3 reads CASSLGRGLDTQYF. The CDR3 DNA follows: TGTGCCAGCAGTTTGGGGCGGGGACTAGATACGCAGTATTTT. The chain employs TRBV28 and TRBJ2-3; tentative D call: TRBD2 (6 bases). There are 14 residues in the CDR3. Germline CDR1 MDHEN, CDR2 SYDVKM. Between the trimmed V and J ends, which lost 3 bases and 5 bases, there was a span of 12 bases. Supplemented by reference TRBV28 and TRBJ2-3, the full variable domain reads DVKVTQSSRYLVKRTGEKVFLECVQDMDHENMFWYRQDPGLGLRLIYFSYDVKMKEKGDIPEGYSVSREKKERFSLILESASTNQTSMYLCASSLGRGLDTQYFGPGTRLTVL.

The rearrangement uses TRBV28 and TRBJ1-5; D may be TRBD1 (6 bases). CDR3 length equals 15 residues. Germline V gives CDR1 MDHEN, CDR2 SYDVKM. V dropped 7 bases and J dropped 2 bases, with 15 bases sitting between them. CDR3 sequence: CASKEGGAGNQPQHF. The CDR3 coding sequence is TGTGCCAGCAAGGAAGGGGGGGCTGGCAATCAGCCCCAGCATTTT.

Here the CDR3 DNA reads TGTGCCAGCAGCTCCGCAGGGGCGGGTGGAAACACCATATATTTT. The encoded protein is CASSSAGAGGNTIYF. The chain uses TRBV11-2 and TRBJ1-3; perhaps TRBD1 as D (6 bases). CDR3 length: 15 amino acids. The germline V gene has CDR1 SGHAT and CDR2 FQNNGV. Trimming removed 4 bases at V and 3 bases at J, with 13 bases between. Full variable domain (outside the CDR3, taken from reference TRBV11-2 and TRBJ1-3): EAGVAQSPRYKIIEKRQSVAFWCNPISGHATLYWYQQILGQGPKLLIQFQNNGVVDDSQLPKDRFSAERLKGVDSTLKIQPAKLEDSAVYLCASSSAGAGGNTIYFGEGSWLTVV.

This chain links TRBV29-1 with TRBJ2-4; no clear D. V was cut by 2 bases and J by 0 bases, with 5 bases left in between. The CDR3 runs 13 residues. Germline CDR1 and CDR2: SQVTM and ANQGSEA. The CDR3 here is CSVELAAKNIQYF. CDR3 nucleotides: TGCAGCGTTGAATTGGCAGCCAAAAACATTCAGTACTTC.

V and J are TRBV9 and TRBJ2-1; D unresolved. CDR1 SGDLS and CDR2 YYNGEE come from the germline V gene. CDR3 size: 13 residues. V gave up 0 bases and J gave up 6 bases, with 7 bases separating them. CDR3 sequence (DNA): TGTGCCAGCAGCGTAGAACAGCCCAATGAGCAGTTCTTC. Protein: CASSVEQPNEQFF.

V and J are TRBV28 and TRBJ2-6; tentative D call: TRBD1 (6 bases). This CDR3 has 15 amino acids. Trimming took off 6 bases at V and 3 bases at J, with 12 bases between the two ends. Germline CDR1 MDHEN, CDR2 SYDVKM. The CDR3 DNA reads TGTGCCAGCAGGCCTTACAGGGATGGGGCCAACGTCCTGACTTTC. It is translated as CASRPYRDGANVLTF.

This clone was picked up a small number of times. J is TRBJ1-1 and V is TRBV6-1; D is ambiguous. Germline CDR1 reads MNHNS; CDR2 reads SASEGT. The CDR3 has 12 amino acids. Trimming shortened V by 3 bases and J by 5 bases, and 7 bases separated the two germline ends. CDR3 protein: CASSDRGTEAFF. The CDR3 coding sequence is TGTGCCAGCAGTGATCGGGGTACTGAAGCTTTCTTT.

The chain recombines TRBV4-3 with TRBJ1-2; a possible D gene is TRBD1 (5 bases). The CDR3 sequence is 15 residues long. CDR1 and CDR2 from the germline V gene are LGHNA and YSLEER. V lost 3 bases and J 2 bases, leaving 13 bases between the germline ends. CDR3 in amino acids: CASSHANGGNYGYTF. For the CDR3, the DNA is TGCGCCAGCAGCCACGCTAACGGGGGGAACTATGGCTACACCTTC.

This clone was detected a few times. The V and J genes are TRBV6-5 and TRBJ1-4; a weak D match, TRBD1 (6 bases). This CDR3 is built from 14 residues. Germline V lookup: CDR1 MNHEY, CDR2 SVGAGI. Trimming removed 6 bases from V and 3 bases from J, with 11 bases in between. CDR3 coding DNA: TGTGCCAGCAGGGAGGGGGGGGCTAATGAAAAACTGTTTTTT. It yields the protein CASREGGANEKLFF.

The V gene is TRBV30, the J gene TRBJ1-2; no reliable D call. Germline lookup yields CDR1 GTSNPN and CDR2 SVGIG (reference sequence). Trimming pared 3 bases from V and 7 bases from J, leaving 21 bases between. The CDR3 is made up of 15 amino acids. CDR3 sequence: CAWRPFSWTRGGYTF. The CDR3 region has the DNA TGTGCCTGGAGACCCTTCTCGTGGACCCGGGGTGGCTACACCTTC.

V is TRBV7-9 and J is TRBJ2-2; possible D gene TRBD1, 6 bases. The length of the CDR3 is 14 residues. V lost 6 bases and J lost 2, with 10 bases in between. The V gene's germline CDR1 is SEHNR and CDR2 FQNEAQ (reference sequence). The DNA for the CDR3 is TGTGCCAGCAGGCGACAGGATAACACCGGGGAGCTGTTTTTT. Its translation: CASRRQDNTGELFF.

The chain is built from TRBV30 and TRBJ1-4, with a possible D match to TRBD1 (6 bases). V lost 6 bases to trimming and J lost 6 bases, with 17 bases between them. The CDR3 loop spans 14 amino acids. Germline V lookup: CDR1 GTSNPN, CDR2 SVGIG (reference sequence). CDR3 sequence reads: CACLRGNIDEKLFF. The CDR3 DNA reads TGTGCCTGCTTAAGGGGGAATATTGATGAAAAACTGTTTTTT.

The chain joins TRBV4-1 to TRBJ2-7; 7 bases are a match to TRBD1. The CDR3 totals 16 residues. The germline gives CDR1 MGHRA, CDR2 YSYEKL. V lost 3 bases to trimming and J lost 5 bases; unmatched junction nucleotides: 13. The CDR3 DNA reads as TGCGCCAGCAGCCAGTCCCCCGGGACAGCGGTCGACGAGCAGTACTTC. Protein: CASSQSPGTAVDEQYF.

The rearrangement joins TRBV19 to TRBJ1-1; unclear D gene. CDR3 size: 12 residues. Trimming took 5 bases from V and 3 from J, leaving 7 bases between them. Germline CDR1 reads LNHDA; CDR2 reads SQIVND (reference sequence). This CDR3 reads CASSDWDTEAFF. As DNA, the CDR3 is TGTGCCAGTAGTGACTGGGACACTGAAGCTTTCTTT.

The sample holds a few counts of this clone. The V gene is TRBV5-1, the J gene TRBJ2-7, with D possibly matching TRBD1 (6 bases). The CDR3 consists of 13 residues. V was trimmed by 6 bases and J by 0 bases, leaving 10 bases between them. From germline, CDR1 is SGHRS and CDR2 YFSETQ. This CDR3 is CASTRDTSYEQYF. In DNA form, the CDR3 reads TGCGCCAGCACCCGGGACACCTCCTACGAGCAGTACTTC.

The CDR3 coding sequence is TGTGCCAGCAGGGGTACTAGCGGGAGTAGAACCAAAAACATTCAGTACTTC. Translating it yields CASRGTSGSRTKNIQYF. The chain carries TRBV28 and TRBJ2-4; 11 nucleotides agree with TRBD2. The V gene's germline CDR1 is MDHEN and CDR2 SYDVKM. The CDR3 is 17 amino acids. V lost 6 bases and J lost 2; bases outside the gene matches: 9. Combining the CDR3 with reference TRBV28 and TRBJ2-4 gives the whole variable domain DVKVTQSSRYLVKRTGEKVFLECVQDMDHENMFWYRQDPGLGLRLIYFSYDVKMKEKGDIPEGYSVSREKKERFSLILESASTNQTSMYLCASRGTSGSRTKNIQYFGAGTRLSVL.